This T cell receptor (beta chain) was profiled in a study of metastatic and nonmetastatic thyroid tumors. On the study more broadly: Patients with malignant and benign thyroid disease provided blood and tumor or nodule tissue, whose repertoires were compared.

The authors' processing: The study's classifier, a distant-metastasis tool for papillary thyroid cancer, was built using CDR3 differences across clinicopathological groups. MiXCR reprocessed the PCR reads for TCRdb. The V and J calls were determined by TCRdb, not by the authors. The sample holds roughly 15,000 clones, approximately 32% seen once. Prior to thyroid surgery, none of the patients had received any treatment. A word on this clone: Its specificity is unknown.

The V end was cut by 6 bases, the J end by 2 bases, with 10 bases between. CDR3 length: 13 amino acids. The germline CDR1 and CDR2 sequences are MNHNS and SASEGT. Whole-study results and caveats: Across blood and tumor, TCR beta diversity in malignant thyroid tumors was reportedly significantly higher than in benign nodules.

Sequenced material: tumor tissue. V and J are TRBV6-1 and TRBJ2-5; maybe TRBD1 (6 bases). This receptor was identified in a male donor with papillary thyroid cancer or a benign thyroid nodule (not recorded which). Some clones in this sample may be carry-over from other donors' samples. CDR3 sequence reads: CASSPGQQETQYF. The CDR3, as DNA: TGTGCCAGCAGCCCGGGACAACAAGAGACCCAGTACTTC.